This TCR beta chain was captured in a study of control samples from healthy donors and cancer patients. Produced via immunoSEQ multiplex PCR; TCRdb's table is partial and in-frame only. In the table there are about 130,000 clones, around 94% of which are singletons. Per the germline V gene, CDR1 is LNHDA and CDR2 is SQIVND (reference sequence). The trim removed 6 bases at V and 6 bases at J, leaving 9 bases unmatched. The CDR3 contains 15 residues. The clonotype comes from a man aged 55 to 69 with colorectal cancer. The chain links TRBV19 to TRBJ1-1; 11 bases match TRBD1. The source material was PBMCs. CDR3 coding DNA: TGTGCCAGTAGCGATGGACAGGGGGCAGGGGCTGAAGCTTTCTTT. Protein sequence: CASSDGQGAGAEAFF. The variable domain in full, with the rest retrieved from reference TRBV19 and TRBJ1-1, is DGGITQSPKYLFRKEGQNVTLSCEQNLNHDAMYWYRQDPGQGLRLIYYSQIVNDFQKGDIAEGYSVSREKKESFPLTVTSAQKNPTAFYLCASSDGQGAGAEAFFGQGTRLTVV.